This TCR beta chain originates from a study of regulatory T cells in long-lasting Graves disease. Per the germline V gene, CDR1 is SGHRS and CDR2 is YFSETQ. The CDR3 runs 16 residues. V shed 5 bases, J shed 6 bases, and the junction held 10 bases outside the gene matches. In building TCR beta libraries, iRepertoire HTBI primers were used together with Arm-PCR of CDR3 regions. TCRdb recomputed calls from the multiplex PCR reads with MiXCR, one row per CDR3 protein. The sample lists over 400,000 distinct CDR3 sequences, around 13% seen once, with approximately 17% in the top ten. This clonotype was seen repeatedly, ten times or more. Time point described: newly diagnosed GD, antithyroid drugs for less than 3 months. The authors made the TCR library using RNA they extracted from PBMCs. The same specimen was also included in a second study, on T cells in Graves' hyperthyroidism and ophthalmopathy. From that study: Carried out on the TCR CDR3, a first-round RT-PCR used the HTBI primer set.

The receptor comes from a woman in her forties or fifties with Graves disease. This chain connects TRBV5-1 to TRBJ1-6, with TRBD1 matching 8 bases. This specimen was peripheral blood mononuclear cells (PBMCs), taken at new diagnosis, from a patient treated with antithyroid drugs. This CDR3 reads CASRPSQGEFNSPLHF. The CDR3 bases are TGCGCCAGCAGGCCATCACAGGGGGAATTTAATTCACCCCTCCACTTT.